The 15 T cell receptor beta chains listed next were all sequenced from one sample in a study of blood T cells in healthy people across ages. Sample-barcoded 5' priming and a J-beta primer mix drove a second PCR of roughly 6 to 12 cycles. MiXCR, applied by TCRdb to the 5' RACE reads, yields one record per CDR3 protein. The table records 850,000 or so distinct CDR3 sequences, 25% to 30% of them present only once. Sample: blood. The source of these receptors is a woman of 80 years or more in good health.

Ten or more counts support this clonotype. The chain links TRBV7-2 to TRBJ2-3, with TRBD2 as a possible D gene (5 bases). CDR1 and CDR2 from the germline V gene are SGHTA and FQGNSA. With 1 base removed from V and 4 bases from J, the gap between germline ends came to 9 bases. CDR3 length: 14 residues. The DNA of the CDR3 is TGTGCCAGCAGCTTAGAGGGTAGCGCAGATACGCAGTATTTT. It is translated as CASSLEGSADTQYF. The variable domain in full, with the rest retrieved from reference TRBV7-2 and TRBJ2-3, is GAGVSQSPSNKVTEKGKDVELRCDPISGHTALYWYRQSLGQGLEFLIYFQGNSAPDKSGLPSDRFSAERTGGSVSTLTIQRTQQEDSAVYLCASSLEGSADTQYFGPGTRLTVL.

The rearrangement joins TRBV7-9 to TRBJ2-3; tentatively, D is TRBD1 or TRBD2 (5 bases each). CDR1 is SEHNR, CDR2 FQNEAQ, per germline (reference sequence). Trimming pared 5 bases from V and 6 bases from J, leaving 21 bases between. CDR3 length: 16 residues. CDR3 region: CASSPRGSRRVDTQYF. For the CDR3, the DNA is TGTGCCAGCAGCCCCCGGGGCTCCAGACGAGTGGATACGCAGTATTTT.

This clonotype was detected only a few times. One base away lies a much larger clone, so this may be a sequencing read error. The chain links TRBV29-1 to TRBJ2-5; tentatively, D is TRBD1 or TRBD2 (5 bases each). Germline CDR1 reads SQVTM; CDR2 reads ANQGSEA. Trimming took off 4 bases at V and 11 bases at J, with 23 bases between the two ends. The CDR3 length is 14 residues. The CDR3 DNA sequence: TGCAGCGTTGGGGGGTCTTTCGTGCCAAATGAGCAGTACTTC. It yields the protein CSVGGSFVPNEQYF.

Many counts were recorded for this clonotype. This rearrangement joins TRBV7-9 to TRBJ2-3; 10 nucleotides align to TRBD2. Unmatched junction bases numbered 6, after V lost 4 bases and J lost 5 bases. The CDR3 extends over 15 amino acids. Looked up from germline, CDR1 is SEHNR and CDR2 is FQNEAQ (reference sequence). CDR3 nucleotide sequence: TGTGCCAGCAGCTCGTCTAGCGGGGGAAGAGATACGCAGTATTTT. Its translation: CASSSSSGGRDTQYF.

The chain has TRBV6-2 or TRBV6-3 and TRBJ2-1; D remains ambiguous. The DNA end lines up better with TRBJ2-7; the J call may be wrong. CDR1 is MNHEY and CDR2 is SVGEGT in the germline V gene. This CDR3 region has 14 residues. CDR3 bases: TGTGCCGGCATGACTCACGTCTCCTACAATGAGCAGTACTTC. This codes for CAGMTHVSYNEQYF.

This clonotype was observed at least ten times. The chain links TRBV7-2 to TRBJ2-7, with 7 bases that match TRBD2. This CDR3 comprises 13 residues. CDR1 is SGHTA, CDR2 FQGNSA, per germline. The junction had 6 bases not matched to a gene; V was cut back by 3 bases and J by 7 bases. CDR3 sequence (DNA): TGTGCCAGCAGCTTCGGGACTATTGGGGAGCAGTACTTC. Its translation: CASSFGTIGEQYF.

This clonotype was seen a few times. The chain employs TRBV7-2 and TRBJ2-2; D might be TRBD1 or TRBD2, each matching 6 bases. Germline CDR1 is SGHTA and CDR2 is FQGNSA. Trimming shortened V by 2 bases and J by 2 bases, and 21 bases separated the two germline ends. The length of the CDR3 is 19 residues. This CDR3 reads CASSLISAYGGRNTGELFF. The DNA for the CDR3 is TGTGCCAGCAGCTTAATCTCCGCGTATGGGGGGCGCAACACCGGGGAGCTGTTTTTT.

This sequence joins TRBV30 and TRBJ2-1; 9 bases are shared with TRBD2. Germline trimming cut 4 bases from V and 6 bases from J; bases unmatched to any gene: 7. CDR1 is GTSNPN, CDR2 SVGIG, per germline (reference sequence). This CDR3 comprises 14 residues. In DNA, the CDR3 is TGTGCCTGGAATCGCGGGGGGGCGGTCAATGAGCAGTTCTTC. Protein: CAWNRGGAVNEQFF.

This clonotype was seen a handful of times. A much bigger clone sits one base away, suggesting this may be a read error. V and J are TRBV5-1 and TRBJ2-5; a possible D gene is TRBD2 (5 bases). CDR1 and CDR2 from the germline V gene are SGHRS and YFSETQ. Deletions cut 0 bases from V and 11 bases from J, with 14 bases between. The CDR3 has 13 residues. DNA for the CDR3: TGCGCCAGCAGCTTGGCCGCGGGTCTCGGGCAGTACTTC. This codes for CASSLAAGLGQYF.

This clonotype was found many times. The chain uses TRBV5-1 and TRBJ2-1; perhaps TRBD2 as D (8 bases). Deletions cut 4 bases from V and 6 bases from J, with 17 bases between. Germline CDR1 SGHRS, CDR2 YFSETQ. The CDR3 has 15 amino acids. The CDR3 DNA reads TGCGCCAGCAGCCCGGGAGGGGGCAGTGGCAATGAGCAGTTCTTC. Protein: CASSPGGGSGNEQFF.

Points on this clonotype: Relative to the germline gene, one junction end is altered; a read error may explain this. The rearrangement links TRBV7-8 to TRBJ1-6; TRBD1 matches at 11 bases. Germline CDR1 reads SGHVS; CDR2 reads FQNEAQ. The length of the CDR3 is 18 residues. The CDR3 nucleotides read TGTGCCAACAGCCAAACCATGGGACAGGGGGGAAGAATTAAACCCCTCCACTTT. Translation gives CANSQTMGQGGRIKPLHF.

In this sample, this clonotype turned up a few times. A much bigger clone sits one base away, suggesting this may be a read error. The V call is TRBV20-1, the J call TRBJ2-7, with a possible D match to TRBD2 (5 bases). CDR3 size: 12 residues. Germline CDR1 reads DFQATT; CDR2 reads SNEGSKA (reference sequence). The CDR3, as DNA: TGCGGTGCCCGAGGGCAGATCTACGAGCAGTACTTC. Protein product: CGARGQIYEQYF.

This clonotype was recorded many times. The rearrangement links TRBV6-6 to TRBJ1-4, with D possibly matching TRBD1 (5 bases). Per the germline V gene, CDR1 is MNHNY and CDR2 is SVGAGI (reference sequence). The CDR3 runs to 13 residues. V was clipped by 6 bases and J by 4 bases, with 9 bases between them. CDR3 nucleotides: TGTGCCAGCAGGCAACAGGATAATGAAAAACTGTTTTTT. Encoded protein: CASRQQDNEKLFF.

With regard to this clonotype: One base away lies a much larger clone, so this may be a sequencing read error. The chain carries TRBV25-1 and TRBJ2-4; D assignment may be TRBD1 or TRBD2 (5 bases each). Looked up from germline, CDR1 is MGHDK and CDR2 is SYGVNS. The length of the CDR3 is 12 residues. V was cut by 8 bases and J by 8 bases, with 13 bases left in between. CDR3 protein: CASGGVGDIQYF. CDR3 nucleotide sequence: TGTGCCAGCGGGGGAGTGGGAGACATTCAGTACTTC.

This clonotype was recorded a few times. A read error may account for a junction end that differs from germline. In nucleotides, the CDR3 is TGCGGTGCTAGATCCCCTATCCTCTACGAGCAGTACTTC. The encoded protein is CGARSPILYEQYF. This chain joins TRBV20-1 and TRBJ2-7; D remains ambiguous. This CDR3 contains 13 residues. Germline V lookup: CDR1 DFQATT, CDR2 SNEGSKA (reference sequence).